The next 29 T cell receptor beta chains were all read from a single sample in a study of blood T cell repertoires in COVID-19. Repertoires were generated with immunoSEQ multiplex PCR, while TCRdb's copy carries only in-frame clones and drops some. This table has more than 60,000 clones, roughly 89% appearing once. The sample was peripheral blood. These receptors all come from a man in his forties or fifties with acute or convalescent COVID-19.

This clone has just one count. The chain joins TRBV27 to TRBJ2-7; 10 positions agree with TRBD1. In germline, CDR1 is MNHEY, CDR2 SMNVEV (reference sequence). With V trimmed by 5 bases and J by 3 bases, 7 bases remained unmatched. The CDR3 runs to 15 residues. This chain's CDR3 is CASSPSGTGVYEQYF. The DNA of the CDR3 is TGTGCCAGCAGTCCTTCCGGGACAGGGGTCTACGAGCAGTACTTC.

This clone came up once. V is TRBV30 and J is TRBJ1-6; 7 bases align to TRBD1. Losses at the gene ends were 5 bases for V and 9 bases for J; bases not matched to a gene: 7. The CDR3 loop spans 13 amino acids. In germline, CDR1 is GTSNPN, CDR2 SVGIG (reference sequence). This CDR3 is CAWGQAVGSPLHF. CDR3 DNA sequence: TGTGCCTGGGGACAGGCTGTTGGTTCACCCCTCCACTTT.

The V gene is TRBV7-2, the J gene TRBJ2-1; D perhaps matches TRBD2 (6 bases). Trimming stripped 5 bases from V and 4 bases from J, with 15 bases between. The CDR3 runs 15 residues. From germline, CDR1 is SGHTA and CDR2 FQGNSA. The CDR3 is CASSTSGLLYNEQFF. Here the CDR3 DNA reads TGTGCCAGCAGCACCAGCGGGCTACTTTACAATGAGCAGTTCTTC.

V usage is TRBV14 and J usage is TRBJ1-5, with 7 nucleotides matching TRBD1. V lost 3 bases and J lost 3; bases outside the gene matches: 8. Germline CDR1 SGHDN, CDR2 FVKESK. The CDR3 runs to 16 residues. The CDR3 sequence: CASSHTGDIANQPQHF. CDR3 coding DNA: TGTGCCAGCAGCCACACAGGGGATATAGCCAATCAGCCCCAGCATTTT.

V is TRBV6-6 and J is TRBJ1-2; weak D call: TRBD1 (6 bases). CDR3 length: 15 residues. Deletions cut 4 bases from V and 4 bases from J, with 16 bases between. Germline V lookup: CDR1 MNHNY, CDR2 SVGAGI (reference sequence). CDR3 DNA: TGTGCCAGCAGTTTACCCGGCAGGGGAGCCTATGGCTACACCTTC. Residues: CASSLPGRGAYGYTF.

This clone was detected once. The chain has TRBV5-1 and TRBJ2-7, with D possibly being TRBD1 (7 bases). The CDR3 is made up of 16 amino acids. Trimming took off 4 bases at V and 6 bases at J, with 23 bases between the two ends. Germline CDR1 SGHRS, CDR2 YFSETQ. The CDR3 sequence: CASSPPGQSTGGEQYF. CDR3 coding DNA: TGCGCCAGCAGCCCACCGGGACAGTCGACCGGGGGCGAGCAGTACTTC.

The V and J genes are TRBV2 and TRBJ1-1, with TRBD1 matching 7 bases. The CDR3 loop spans 12 amino acids. J was trimmed by 4 bases and V by 11 bases; bases with no gene match: 7. Germline values: CDR1 SNHLY, CDR2 FYNNEI. The CDR3 bases are TGTGCCGGAGGACAGGTAGGCACTGAAGCTTTCTTT. Its translation is CAGGQVGTEAFF.

The V and J genes are TRBV2 and TRBJ1-2; TRBD1 matches 9 bases. The CDR3 is 15 residues long. V shed 6 bases, J shed 2 bases, and the junction held 7 bases outside the gene matches. Germline CDR1 is SNHLY and CDR2 is FYNNEI. The CDR3 region has the DNA TGTGCCAGCAGCCCTGGGACAGGGAACAACTATGGCTACACCTTC. Its translation: CASSPGTGNNYGYTF.

The chain recombines TRBV5-1 with TRBJ2-2; 14 nucleotides match TRBD2. The trim removed 4 bases at V and 0 bases at J, leaving 5 bases unmatched. The CDR3 extends over 18 amino acids. Germline-derived CDR1 and CDR2 are SGHRS and YFSETQ. This CDR3 reads CASSRGTSGGPNTGELFF. The CDR3 DNA reads TGCGCCAGCAGCAGAGGGACTAGCGGGGGCCCGAACACCGGGGAGCTGTTTTTT. The variable domain in full, completed from reference TRBV5-1 and TRBJ2-2, reads KAGVTQTPRYLIKTRGQQVTLSCSPISGHRSVSWYQQTPGQGLQFLFEYFSETQRNKGNFPGRFSGRQFSNSRSEMNVSTLELGDSALYLCASSRGTSGGPNTGELFFGEGSRLTVL.

The chain employs TRBV6-5 and TRBJ2-7; D is perhaps TRBD1 (5 bases). There are 14 residues in the CDR3. V was pared by 5 bases and J by 3 bases, with 14 bases between. Germline V gene lookup returns CDR1 MNHEY and CDR2 SVGAGI. CDR3 DNA: TGTGCCAGCAGTAGGGGTGGACACAGCTACGAGCAGTACTTC. Translating it yields CASSRGGHSYEQYF.

The chain carries TRBV12-3 or TRBV12-4 and TRBJ1-1; D not resolved. V lost 6 bases, J lost 4 bases, and 9 bases lay in between. The CDR3 loop spans 12 amino acids. For the CDR3, the DNA is TGTGCCAGCAGGGGCCTGGGCACTGAAGCTTTCTTT. Translated, it gives CASRGLGTEAFF.

The DNA for the CDR3 is TGTGCCACCAGTGACTCCGGACAGGGAGAGTTGAGGGGCTACACCTTC. Translating gives CATSDSGQGELRGYTF. This chain connects TRBV24-1 to TRBJ1-2; 8 bases map to TRBD1. The germline V gene encodes CDR1 KGHDR and CDR2 SFDVKD. The CDR3 is 16 amino acids. The trim removed 4 bases at V and 8 bases at J, leaving 14 bases unmatched.

This rearrangement joins TRBV9 to TRBJ1-2; 7 bases line up with TRBD1. CDR3 length: 15 amino acids. CDR1 and CDR2 (germline): SGDLS, YYNGEE. V shed 0 bases, J shed 0 bases, and the junction held 2 bases outside the gene matches. CDR3 in amino acids: CASSVAQGTNYGYTF. CDR3 sequence (DNA): TGTGCCAGCAGCGTAGCACAGGGGACTAACTATGGCTACACCTTC.

This chain connects TRBV27 to TRBJ1-1; maybe TRBD1 (5 bases). V was cut by 4 bases and J by 2 bases, with 14 bases left in between. The CDR3 spans 15 residues. Germline CDR1 is MNHEY and CDR2 is SMNVEV (reference sequence). The CDR3 sequence is CASSSPPTVNTEAFF. CDR3 coding DNA: TGTGCCAGCAGTTCCCCCCCGACAGTCAACACTGAAGCTTTCTTT.

Written as DNA, the CDR3 is TGTGCCAGCAGCCGAGGGGTCCCATATGGGGACAGGCAATACGAGCAGTACTTC. Its translation is CASSRGVPYGDRQYEQYF. The chain recombines TRBV14 with TRBJ2-7, with TRBD1 identical over 8 bases. V lost 4 bases, J lost 4 bases, and 18 bases stayed unmatched. The CDR3 is 18 amino acids. Germline lookup yields CDR1 SGHDN and CDR2 FVKESK.

V is TRBV29-1 and J is TRBJ2-7; 9 nucleotides agree with TRBD1. CDR3 length: 15 amino acids. CDR1 is SQVTM and CDR2 is ANQGSEA in the germline V gene. V was pared by 1 base and J by 4 bases, with 8 bases of the junction left unmatched. CDR3 protein: CSVEAGDRAEYEQYF. CDR3 coding DNA: TGCAGCGTTGAAGCAGGGGACAGGGCAGAGTACGAGCAGTACTTC.

The chain combines TRBV6-2 or TRBV6-3 with TRBJ2-6, with 8 bases fitting TRBD2. Germline V CDR1 and CDR2: MNHEY, SVGEGT. Trimming cost V 5 bases and J 4 bases; bases outside gene matches: 4. CDR3 size: 15 residues. The DNA for the CDR3 is TGTGCCAGCAGTCAGCGGGAGCTAGGGGCCAACGTCCTGACTTTC. This encodes CASSQRELGANVLTF.

This chain connects TRBV11-2 to TRBJ2-5; 11 bases agree with TRBD2. Germline CDR1 reads SGHAT; CDR2 reads FQNNGV. The V and J ends lost 1 base and 10 bases, in that order; junction bases with no gene match: 8. The CDR3 is 15 residues long. CDR3 sequence reads: CASSLGGLGTSGQYF. CDR3 nucleotides: TGTGCCAGCAGCTTAGGGGGCTTGGGGACTAGCGGCCAGTACTTC.

CDR3 nucleotides: TGCAGCGTTGATGGTAGCGGGAGCCCTACGCAGTACTTC. As protein: CSVDGSGSPTQYF. This chain connects TRBV29-1 to TRBJ2-7; 9 bases map to TRBD2. The ends lost 3 bases at V and 9 bases at J; junction bases unmatched: 9. The CDR3 extends over 13 amino acids. Germline loops: CDR1 SQVTM, CDR2 ANQGSEA.

This chain links TRBV19 with TRBJ2-7; tentative D call: TRBD2 (5 bases). Germline-derived CDR1 and CDR2 are LNHDA and SQIVND (reference sequence). Trimming pared 3 bases from V and 4 bases from J, leaving 13 bases between. This CDR3 is 14 amino acids long. CDR3 nucleotide sequence: TGTGCCAGTAGTATGTTCGGGGTGGGGTACGAGCAGTACTTC. Amino acids: CASSMFGVGYEQYF.

The sample holds a few counts of this clone. The chain uses TRBV29-1 and TRBJ1-5; 8 positions agree with TRBD1. Germline lookup yields CDR1 SQVTM and CDR2 ANQGSEA. The CDR3 spans 14 residues. The V gene end was trimmed by 5 bases and the J gene end by 2 bases; junction bases not matched to a gene: 5. The CDR3 region is CSVLTGAGNQPQHF. As DNA, the CDR3 is TGCAGCGTTCTGACAGGGGCGGGCAATCAGCCCCAGCATTTT.

This clone was counted once. Other DNA sequences from this sample encode an identical CDR3 as well. The chain employs TRBV19 and TRBJ2-3; 8 bases are a match to TRBD1. Germline lookup yields CDR1 LNHDA and CDR2 SQIVND (reference sequence). Trimming took 3 bases from V and 0 from J; bases not matched to a gene: 2. The CDR3 is 15 amino acids. In DNA form, the CDR3 reads TGTGCCAGTAGTATGGACAGGGCTAGCACAGATACGCAGTATTTT. Translating it yields CASSMDRASTDTQYF.

The J gene is TRBJ2-2, the V gene TRBV6-5; D may be TRBD2 (5 bases). V lost 0 bases, J lost 1 base, and 9 bases lay in between. Germline CDR1 and CDR2: MNHEY and SVGAGI. The CDR3 runs 16 residues. This CDR3 reads CASSYSGILNTGELFF. The DNA of the CDR3 is TGTGCCAGCAGTTACTCCGGGATATTGAACACCGGGGAGCTGTTTTTT.

This chain joins TRBV7-8 and TRBJ1-3; no clear D gene. The CDR3 covers 11 residues. The germline V and J ends were trimmed by 7 bases and 11 bases, with 12 bases remaining between them. CDR1 is SGHVS and CDR2 is FQNEAQ in the germline V gene. CDR3 coding DNA: TGTGCCAGCATAACAGCGGTGGCCATATATTTT. It is translated as CASITAVAIYF.

In its sample, this clone was seen a few times. The chain couples TRBV10-3 to TRBJ2-7; weak D call: TRBD1 (5 bases). This CDR3 spans 12 amino acids. The V end was cut by 4 bases, the J end by 3 bases, with 7 bases between. CDR1 is ENHRY and CDR2 is SYGVKD in the germline V gene. The CDR3 protein is CAISVDIYEQYF. DNA of the CDR3: TGTGCCATCAGTGTGGACATCTACGAGCAGTACTTC.

This chain joins TRBV6-2 or TRBV6-3 and TRBJ1-3; 7 bases line up with TRBD1. This CDR3 region has 15 residues. V shed 2 bases, J shed 2 bases, and the junction held 3 bases outside the gene matches. The V gene's germline CDR1 is MNHEY and CDR2 SVGEGT. As DNA, the CDR3 is TGTGCCAGCAGTTACCGCGGGACAGCTGGAAACACCATATATTTT. This codes for CASSYRGTAGNTIYF.

This rearrangement joins TRBV2 to TRBJ2-7, with 7 bases aligning to TRBD1. There are 13 residues in the CDR3. The germline V gene has CDR1 SNHLY and CDR2 FYNNEI. The junction had 4 bases not matched to a gene; V was cut back by 4 bases and J by 4 bases. DNA of the CDR3: TGTGCCAGCAGTGTGGGACAGTGGTACGAGCAGTACTTC. It specifies CASSVGQWYEQYF.

The genes are TRBV5-6 and TRBJ1-2; TRBD1 matches at 7 bases. The CDR3 has 13 amino acids. Germline CDR1 SGHDT, CDR2 YYEEEE. V lost 4 bases, J lost 4 bases, and 4 bases stayed unmatched. CDR3 protein: CASSVGQTYGYTF. In nucleotides, the CDR3 is TGTGCCAGCAGCGTGGGACAGACCTATGGCTACACCTTC.

V gene TRBV11-2 combines with J gene TRBJ2-1, with 13 bases fitting TRBD2. CDR1 SGHAT and CDR2 FQNNGV come from the germline V gene. The length of the CDR3 is 15 residues. V shed 4 bases, J shed 7 bases, and the junction held 4 bases outside the gene matches. In DNA form, the CDR3 reads TGTGCCAGCAGCTCCAGACTAGCGGGGGGAAATGAGCAGTTCTTC. This encodes CASSSRLAGGNEQFF.